The present T cell receptor beta chain was sequenced within a study of cytomegalovirus exposure and HLA in healthy donors. Study-wide findings and caveats: TCR beta sequences reportedly predicted the HLA-A and HLA-B alleles of most subjects accurately.

Participants comprised healthy donors of bone marrow. Losses at the gene ends were 5 bases for V and 6 bases for J; bases not matched to a gene: 8. Germline-derived CDR1 and CDR2 are SEHNR and FQNEAQ (reference sequence). CDR3 length: 17 amino acids. PCR employed 60 Vbeta and 13 Jbeta primers. This table comes from immunoSEQ multiplex PCR, and its TCRdb copy is limited to in-frame clones, with some not included. The table has approximately 120,000 clones, more than 60% seen once. As concerns this clone: No antigen is known for it.

This receptor was taken from a woman aged 60-70 years in good health and CMV-seropositive. The chain carries TRBV7-9 and TRBJ2-3, with TRBD2 identical over 16 bases. The source material was PBMCs. In nucleotides, the CDR3 is TGTGCCAGCAGCCGAGCTCCGGGACTAGCGGGAGGGGATACGCAGTATTTT. Translating it yields CASSRAPGLAGGDTQYF.